One sample yielded the 7 T cell receptor beta chains listed below, sequenced in a study of molecular identifiers for immune sequencing clone quantification (dated by TCRdb to 2017 to 2018). Library preparation was by PCR. Instrument on record: Illumina HiSeq 4000. TCRdb's own reprocessing of the public reads used fastp at Q25 and MiXCR and kept productive beta chains. Each CDR3 protein appears once, grouped with its most common genes and DNA. The sample data list tens of thousands of distinct CDR3 sequences, and roughly 20% of these were observed just once. Of the sample, nearly 1.5% is held by the ten largest clones. Sequencing was performed on naive CD8+ T cells from blood, with Jurkat cell RNA spiked in. Per the publication, the cell subset or site label means: FACS-sorted CD8+CD4-CCR7+CD45RA+ naive T cells. Every receptor here comes from a human donor in good health. Some libraries in this study had Jurkat cell RNA spiked in.

The table lists this clonotype with many counts. The rearrangement links TRBV6-5 to TRBJ1-5; D possibly corresponds to TRBD1 (6 bases). The CDR3 sequence is 16 residues long. Trimming left V 6 bases short and J 6 bases short, with 21 bases between. Germline loops: CDR1 MNHEY, CDR2 SVGAGI. The CDR3 sequence: CASSRSLGGAGQPQHF. CDR3 DNA sequence: TGTGCCAGCAGCAGATCCCTGGGGGGGGCAGGTCAGCCCCAGCATTTT.

This clonotype showed up many times. The chain recombines TRBV20-1 with TRBJ2-7, with D maybe TRBD2 (6 bases). V lost 1 base, J lost 9 bases, and 22 bases lay in between. The CDR3 loop spans 15 amino acids. In germline, CDR1 is DFQATT, CDR2 SNEGSKA (reference sequence). Here the CDR3 reads CSARVIGTLNRGQYF. The CDR3, as DNA: TGCAGTGCTAGAGTCATCGGGACTCTCAACCGTGGGCAGTACTTC.

Note on this clonotype: The conserved phenylalanine or tryptophan is not found at the CDR3 terminus, so this likely reflects a read error. CDR3 region: CATSSMSSYNEQFL. The CDR3 DNA is TGTGCCACCAGCAGCATGAGCTCCTACAATGAGCAGTTCCTC. The chain has TRBV15 and TRBJ2-1, with D unresolved. The CDR3 covers 14 residues. From germline, CDR1 is LNHNV and CDR2 YYDKDF (reference sequence). Trimming pared 3 bases from V and 0 bases from J, leaving 6 bases between.

This chain uses TRBV28 with TRBJ2-7; 12 nucleotides agree with TRBD2. The germline V gene has CDR1 MDHEN and CDR2 SYDVKM. V shed 8 bases, J shed 2 bases, and the junction held 13 bases outside the gene matches. CDR3 length equals 17 residues. CDR3 region: CASPPRGASGRAYEQYF. The CDR3, as DNA: TGTGCCAGCCCCCCCCGAGGGGCTAGCGGGAGGGCCTACGAGCAGTACTTC.

This clonotype was seen repeatedly, ten times or more. V gene TRBV11-2 combines with J gene TRBJ2-3; D unresolved. V lost 4 bases, J lost 2 bases, and 4 bases lay in between. The length of the CDR3 is 12 residues. Germline V gene sequence: CDR1 SGHAT, CDR2 FQNNGV. The CDR3 coding sequence is TGTGCCAGCAGCTCCCTCACAGATACGCAGTATTTT. It translates to CASSSLTDTQYF.

This clonotype was seen more than once but under ten times. A clone one base away is much larger, so this may be a read error. V gene TRBV19 combines with J gene TRBJ2-7; D may be TRBD1 (6 bases). The V end lost 3 bases, the J end lost 8 bases, and 11 bases lay between the germline ends. This CDR3 has 12 residues. Germline CDR1 reads LNHDA; CDR2 reads SQIVND (reference sequence). CDR3: CASSIPGEKQYF. CDR3 DNA: TGTGCCAGTAGTATCCCAGGGGAGAAGCAGTACTTC.

The chain recombines TRBV12-3 or TRBV12-4 with TRBJ2-7; 8 bases match TRBD1. This CDR3 spans 13 amino acids. V lost 4 bases to trimming and J lost 4 bases; unmatched junction nucleotides: 3. The CDR3 DNA sequence: TGTGCCAGCAGTTCGGACAGGGCTTACGAGCAGTACTTC. Translation gives CASSSDRAYEQYF.